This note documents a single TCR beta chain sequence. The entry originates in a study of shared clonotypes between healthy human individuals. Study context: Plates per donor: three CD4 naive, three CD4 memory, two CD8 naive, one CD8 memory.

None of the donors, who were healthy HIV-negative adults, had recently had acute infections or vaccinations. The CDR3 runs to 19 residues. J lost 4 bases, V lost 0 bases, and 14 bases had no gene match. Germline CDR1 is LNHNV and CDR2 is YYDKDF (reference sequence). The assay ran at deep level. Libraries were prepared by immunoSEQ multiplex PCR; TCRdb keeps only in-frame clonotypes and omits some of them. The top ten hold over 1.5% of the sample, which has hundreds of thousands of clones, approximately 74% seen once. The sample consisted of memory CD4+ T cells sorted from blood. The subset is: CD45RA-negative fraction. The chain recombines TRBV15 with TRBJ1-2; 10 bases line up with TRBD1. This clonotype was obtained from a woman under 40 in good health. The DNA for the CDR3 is TGTGCCACCAGCAGAGATCGGGGAGACAGGGGGCTGGAGGGCTATGGCTACACCTTC. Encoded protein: CATSRDRGDRGLEGYGYTF.